This T cell receptor beta chain was recorded in a study of radiation and T cells in renal cell carcinoma. CDR1 is MNHNY, CDR2 SVGAGI, per germline (reference sequence). Trimming removed 5 bases from V and 4 bases from J, with 11 bases in between. The CDR3 covers 13 residues. The time point: blood 2 weeks post-SBRT. Regarding treatment: 15 Gy SBRT to primary tumor, nephrectomy 4 weeks later. After SBRT, blood was collected at 2 and 4 weeks, plus baseline. This renal cell carcinoma was of the clear cell type. Repertoires were generated with immunoSEQ multiplex PCR, while TCRdb's copy carries only in-frame clones and drops some. The table shows roughly 140,000 clones, with around 90% occurring only once. Study-level points and caveats: Top tumor clonotypes rose in blood 2 weeks post-radiation, then contracted. Baseline intratumoral clonotype presence is unknown without pretreatment biopsies.

A remark on this clone: The antigen is not known.

The sequencing here drew on blood, taken from a patient whose treatment included radiotherapy and nephrectomy. The chain carries TRBV6-6 and TRBJ1-1; D call uncertain. The sequence derives from a woman in her forties or fifties with renal cell carcinoma. The CDR3 sequence: CASSNLGGTEAFF. DNA for the CDR3: TGTGCCAGCAGTAACCTAGGAGGCACTGAAGCTTTCTTT.